Shown below are 21 T cell receptor beta chains from a single sample sequenced in a study of OX40 agonist ivuxolimab in advanced cancers. Libraries were prepared by immunoSEQ multiplex PCR; TCRdb keeps only in-frame clonotypes and omits some of them. The table shows about 19,000 clones, with about 88% occurring only once. Sequences were derived from CD4+ or CD8+ T cells sorted from blood, sampled in a trial of the OX40 agonist ivuxolimab. These receptors all stem from an adult with an advanced solid tumor such as melanoma, head and neck, liver or kidney cancer.

The chain couples TRBV29-1 to TRBJ2-1; the match to TRBD2 covers 9 bases. Germline-derived CDR1 and CDR2 are SQVTM and ANQGSEA. The CDR3 consists of 14 residues. The V and J ends lost 5 bases and 4 bases, in that order; junction bases with no gene match: 6. CDR3 in amino acids: CSVLAGDAYNEQFF. CDR3 sequence (DNA): TGCAGCGTTTTAGCGGGAGACGCTTACAATGAGCAGTTCTTC.

This chain links TRBV6-1 with TRBJ1-2; tentative D call: TRBD1 (6 bases). CDR1 and CDR2 (germline): MNHNS, SASEGT. The CDR3 contains 13 residues. The V and J ends lost 2 bases and 4 bases respectively, with 8 bases between them. In nucleotides, the CDR3 is TGTGCCAGCAGTGAACTGGGGGCCTATGGCTACACCTTC. This translates into CASSELGAYGYTF.

V gene TRBV29-1 combines with J gene TRBJ2-7, with D hard to call. This CDR3 comprises 13 residues. V was shortened by 1 base and J by 5 bases, with 12 bases between the two germline ends. Germline V gene lookup returns CDR1 SQVTM and CDR2 ANQGSEA. The chain's CDR3 is CSVEAKDVHEQYF. The CDR3 nucleotides read TGCAGCGTTGAAGCCAAAGACGTCCACGAGCAGTACTTC.

The chain links TRBV19 to TRBJ2-1; 7 bases agree with TRBD2. Per the germline V gene, CDR1 is LNHDA and CDR2 is SQIVND (reference sequence). With 4 bases clipped from V and 3 bases from J, the junction kept 3 bases outside the gene matches. The CDR3 contains 14 residues. DNA for the CDR3: TGTGCCAGTAGTAGGAGCGGGAACTACAATGAGCAGTTCTTC. Translated: CASSRSGNYNEQFF.

J is TRBJ2-3 and V is TRBV28, with 10 nucleotides matching TRBD2. V was clipped by 6 bases and J by 3 bases; unmatched bases: 12. From germline, CDR1 is MDHEN and CDR2 SYDVKM. The CDR3 covers 17 residues. The CDR3 coding sequence is TGTGCCAGCAGGGGCCTCCAACTAGCGGGACCAACAGATACGCAGTATTTT. The encoded protein is CASRGLQLAGPTDTQYF.

In its sample, this clone is medium-sized. The chain has TRBV28 and TRBJ2-7; TRBD2 matches at 13 bases. Germline V gene lookup returns CDR1 MDHEN and CDR2 SYDVKM. V dropped 6 bases and J dropped 4; count of bases not matched to a gene: 6. This CDR3 comprises 15 residues. CDR3 region: CASRSGLAGVYEQYF. Here the CDR3 DNA reads TGTGCCAGCAGATCTGGACTAGCGGGAGTTTACGAGCAGTACTTC. Supplemented by reference TRBV28 and TRBJ2-7, the full variable domain reads DVKVTQSSRYLVKRTGEKVFLECVQDMDHENMFWYRQDPGLGLRLIYFSYDVKMKEKGDIPEGYSVSREKKERFSLILESASTNQTSMYLCASRSGLAGVYEQYFGPGTRLTVT.

This clone was seen a single time. The gene calls are TRBV28 and TRBJ2-1; 7 bases are shared with TRBD2. CDR3 length: 16 amino acids. J was trimmed by 0 bases and V by 3 bases; bases with no gene match: 5. Germline CDR1 and CDR2: MDHEN and SYDVKM. The CDR3 region has the DNA TGTGCCAGCAGTTTGCAGGTAGCGGGCTCCTACAATGAGCAGTTCTTC. Translated: CASSLQVAGSYNEQFF.

This chain joins TRBV19 and TRBJ2-2, with D perhaps TRBD1 (6 bases). Trimming shortened V by 3 bases and J by 7 bases, and 12 bases separated the two germline ends. Germline CDR1 LNHDA, CDR2 SQIVND (reference sequence). This CDR3 region has 14 residues. The CDR3, as DNA: TGTGCCAGTAGTATTTACAGGGAAAGCGGGGAGCTGTTTTTT. This translates into CASSIYRESGELFF.

The chain joins TRBV13 to TRBJ1-6; TRBD1 aligns across 7 bases. The CDR3 length is 15 residues. With V trimmed by 1 base and J by 8 bases, 5 bases remained unmatched. Germline values: CDR1 PRHDT, CDR2 FYEKMQ (reference sequence). The CDR3 coding sequence is TGTGCCAGCAGCTTAGACAGGGGATCATATTCACCCCTCCACTTT. This sequence encodes CASSLDRGSYSPLHF.

V gene TRBV5-5 combines with J gene TRBJ1-5; D call uncertain. Trimming took 5 bases from V and 2 from J, leaving 14 bases between them. Germline values: CDR1 SGHKS, CDR2 YYEKEE (reference sequence). CDR3 length: 15 residues. The CDR3 spells CASSYGSRGNQPQHF. The CDR3 region has the DNA TGTGCCAGCAGTTACGGGTCGCGGGGCAATCAGCCCCAGCATTTT.

The chain is built from TRBV4-3 and TRBJ1-1; D remains unclear. Trimming took 4 bases from V and 0 from J, leaving 9 bases between them. CDR1 is LGHNA, CDR2 YSLEER, per germline. The CDR3 extends over 14 amino acids. The CDR3 DNA is TGCGCCAGCAGCCCCGGCAGAATGAACACTGAAGCTTTCTTT. Its protein product is CASSPGRMNTEAFF.

The chain is built from TRBV27 and TRBJ2-7; weak D call: TRBD2 (5 bases). V was pared by 7 bases and J by 4 bases, with 14 bases between. Germline V CDR1 and CDR2: MNHEY, SMNVEV (reference sequence). This CDR3 comprises 13 residues. CDR3 in amino acids: CASMEASRYEQYF. The DNA of the CDR3 is TGTGCCAGCATGGAGGCTAGTCGGTACGAGCAGTACTTC.

The chain couples TRBV11-2 to TRBJ2-7; D possibly uses TRBD1 or TRBD2 (5 bases each). Germline V gene sequence: CDR1 SGHAT, CDR2 FQNNGV. V lost 4 bases to trimming and J lost 5 bases, with 18 bases between them. The CDR3 extends over 15 amino acids. The CDR3 DNA reads as TGTGCCAGCAGCTCTAGCCGGGCAGGGCTGGACGAGCAGTACTTC. It specifies CASSSSRAGLDEQYF.

The chain has TRBV6-4 and TRBJ2-1; maybe TRBD1 (5 bases). V dropped 6 bases and J dropped 4 bases, with 13 bases sitting between them. CDR1 MRHNA and CDR2 SNTAGT come from the germline V gene. This CDR3 region has 14 residues. CDR3 in DNA: TGTGCCAGCAGCGAGGACACATATTACAATGAGCAGTTCTTC. Its protein product is CASSEDTYYNEQFF.

The rearrangement links TRBV10-2 to TRBJ2-7, with 13 positions matching TRBD2. This CDR3 comprises 16 residues. Germline V lookup: CDR1 WSHSY, CDR2 SAAADI. Trimming cost V 5 bases and J 3 bases; bases outside gene matches: 7. The CDR3 spells CASSQLAGGYIYEQYF. CDR3 DNA sequence: TGCGCCAGCAGTCAACTAGCGGGAGGGTACATCTACGAGCAGTACTTC.

The V gene is TRBV4-3, the J gene TRBJ2-2; 7 bases map to TRBD1. Trimming at V came to 1 base and at J to 6 bases, leaving 5 bases not matched to a gene. Per germline, CDR1 LGHNA and CDR2 YSLEER. The CDR3 runs to 15 residues. The CDR3 DNA reads as TGCGCCAGCAGCCAAGTCTCTCAGGGGGCCGGGGAGCTGTTTTTT. Translated, it gives CASSQVSQGAGELFF.

This chain uses TRBV28 with TRBJ1-2, with 9 bases fitting TRBD1. The germline CDR1 and CDR2 sequences are MDHEN and SYDVKM. The CDR3 covers 16 residues. V shed 2 bases and J 6 bases; nucleotides not matched to a gene: 10. CDR3 coding DNA: TGTGCCAGCAGTTTAGATACAGGGGGCGTGTCGGATGGCTACACCTTC. Translating it yields CASSLDTGGVSDGYTF.

The chain uses TRBV7-2 and TRBJ2-3; 7 nucleotides align to TRBD2. The CDR3 has 14 amino acids. Unmatched junction bases numbered 4, after V lost 7 bases and J lost 0 bases. The germline CDR1 and CDR2 sequences are SGHTA and FQGNSA. As DNA, the CDR3 is TGTGCCAGCAACCTAGCGGAGAGCACAGATACGCAGTATTTT. Protein: CASNLAESTDTQYF.

About this clone: The sample holds other DNA sequences that translate to the same CDR3. The V and J genes are TRBV29-1 and TRBJ2-3; D call uncertain. The length of the CDR3 is 12 residues. Trimming removed 5 bases at V and 1 base at J, with 7 bases between. CDR1 and CDR2 (germline): SQVTM, ANQGSEA. The chain's CDR3 is CSVLLGTDTQYF. The CDR3, as DNA: TGCAGCGTTCTACTGGGCACAGATACGCAGTATTTT.

The chain uses TRBV6-5 and TRBJ2-1, with 7 bases identical to TRBD2. The junction had 7 bases not matched to a gene; V was cut back by 6 bases and J by 5 bases. This CDR3 contains 14 residues. From germline, CDR1 is MNHEY and CDR2 SVGAGI. CDR3 nucleotide sequence: TGTGCCAGCAGCAGACTAGCTTTTGACAATGAGCAGTTCTTC. Encoded protein: CASSRLAFDNEQFF.

V is TRBV7-8 and J is TRBJ2-5, with D unclear. Germline V lookup: CDR1 SGHVS, CDR2 FQNEAQ. The V end lost 0 bases, the J end lost 3 bases, and 2 bases lay between the germline ends. This CDR3 is built from 12 residues. The DNA of the CDR3 is TGTGCCAGCAGCTTAGCGGAAGAGACCCAGTACTTC. It translates to CASSLAEETQYF.